The sequence of this TCR beta chain was determined in a study of cytomegalovirus exposure and HLA in healthy donors. Study as a whole: A subsequent analysis stated that the 90 to 150 validation repertoires were run on the same platform as the 600 to 750 first-cohort repertoires. Study-wide results and caveats: Cytomegalovirus status, reportedly, was diagnosed with high specificity and sensitivity by the classifier. Overall, roughly 150 TCR beta chains were annotated as cytomegalovirus-associated. Most TCR sequences were rare, but some public TCRs occurred in many donors.

Notes on this clone: Its antigen is not identified.

Assay: immunoSEQ multiplex PCR; the TCRdb copy retains only in-frame clones and omits some. The sample lists tens of thousands of clones, approximately 89% occurring once. Material for sequencing was PBMCs. The sequence derives from a young woman in good health and CMV-seropositive.

The CDR3 DNA sequence: TGTGCCAGCAGCTTAGCTGCGGGGATCTACACTGAAGCTTTCTTT. Amino acid sequence: CASSLAAGIYTEAFF. V gene TRBV7-9 combines with J gene TRBJ1-1; unclear D gene. The CDR3 contains 15 residues. Germline V gene sequence: CDR1 SEHNR, CDR2 FQNEAQ (reference sequence). V was trimmed by 0 bases and J by 3 bases, leaving 11 bases between them.